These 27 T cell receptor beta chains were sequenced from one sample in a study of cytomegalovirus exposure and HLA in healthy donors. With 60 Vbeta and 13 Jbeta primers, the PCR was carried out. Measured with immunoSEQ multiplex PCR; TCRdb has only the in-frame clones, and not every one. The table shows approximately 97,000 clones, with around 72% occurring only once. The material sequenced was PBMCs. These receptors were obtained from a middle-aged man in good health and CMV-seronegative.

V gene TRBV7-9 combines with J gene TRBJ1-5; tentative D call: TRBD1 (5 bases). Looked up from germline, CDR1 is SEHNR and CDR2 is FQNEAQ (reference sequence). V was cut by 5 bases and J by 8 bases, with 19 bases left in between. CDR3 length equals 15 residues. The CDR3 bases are TGTGCCAGCAGCGCGGGGAAATGGGGGGTTGAGCCCCAGCATTTT. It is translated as CASSAGKWGVEPQHF. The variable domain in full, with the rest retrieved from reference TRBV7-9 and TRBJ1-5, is DTGVSQNPRHKITKRGQNVTFRCDPISEHNRLYWYRQTLGQGPEFLTYFQNEAQLEKSRLLSDRFSAERPKGSFSTLEIQRTEQGDSAMYLCASSAGKWGVEPQHFGDGTRLSIL.

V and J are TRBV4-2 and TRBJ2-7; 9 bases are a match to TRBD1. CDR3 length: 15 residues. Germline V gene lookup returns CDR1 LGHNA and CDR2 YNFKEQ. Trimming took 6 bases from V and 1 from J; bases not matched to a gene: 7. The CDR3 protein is CASSLTGTGSYEQYF. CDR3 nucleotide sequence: TGTGCCAGCAGTCTTACCGGGACAGGGTCCTACGAGCAGTACTTC.

The CDR3 DNA is TGTGCCAGCAGTTTGGGGGCCTTACGGGGGGGAGATACGCAGTATTTT. It encodes CASSLGALRGGDTQYF. This chain connects TRBV28 to TRBJ2-3; 8 bases line up with TRBD2. The length of the CDR3 is 16 residues. Trimming at V came to 3 bases and at J to 5 bases, leaving 10 bases not matched to a gene. Germline V gene lookup returns CDR1 MDHEN and CDR2 SYDVKM.

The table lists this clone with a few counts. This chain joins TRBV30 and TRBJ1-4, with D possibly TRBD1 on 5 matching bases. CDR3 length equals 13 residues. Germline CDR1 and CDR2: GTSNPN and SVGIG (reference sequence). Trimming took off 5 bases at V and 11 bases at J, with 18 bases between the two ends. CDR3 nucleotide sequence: TGTGCCTGGGGCGGGACCGGGCTGGGGAAACTGTTTTTT. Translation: CAWGGTGLGKLFF.

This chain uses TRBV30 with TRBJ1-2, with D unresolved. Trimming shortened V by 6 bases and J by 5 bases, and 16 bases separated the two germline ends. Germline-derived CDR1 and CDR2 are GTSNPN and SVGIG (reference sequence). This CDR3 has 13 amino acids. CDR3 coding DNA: TGTGCCTGTACATGGAGTGTAGATTATGGCTACACCTTC. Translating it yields CACTWSVDYGYTF.

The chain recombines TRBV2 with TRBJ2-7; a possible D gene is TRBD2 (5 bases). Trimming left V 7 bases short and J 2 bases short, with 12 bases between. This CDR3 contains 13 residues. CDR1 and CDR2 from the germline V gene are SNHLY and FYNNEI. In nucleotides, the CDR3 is TGTGCCAGCAATCGAGGACTTCCCTACGAGCAGTACTTC. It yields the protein CASNRGLPYEQYF.

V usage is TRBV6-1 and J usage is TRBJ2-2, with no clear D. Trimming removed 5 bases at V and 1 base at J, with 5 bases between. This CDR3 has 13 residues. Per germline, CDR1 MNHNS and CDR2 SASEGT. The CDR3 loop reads CASSPLNTGELFF. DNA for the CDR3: TGTGCCAGCAGTCCTCTGAACACCGGGGAGCTGTTTTTT.

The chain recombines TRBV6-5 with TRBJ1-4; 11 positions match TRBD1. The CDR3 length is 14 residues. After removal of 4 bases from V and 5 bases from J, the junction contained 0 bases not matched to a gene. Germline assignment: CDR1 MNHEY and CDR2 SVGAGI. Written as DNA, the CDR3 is TGTGCCAGCAGTTGGGACAGGGGGAATGAAAAACTGTTTTTT. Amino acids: CASSWDRGNEKLFF.

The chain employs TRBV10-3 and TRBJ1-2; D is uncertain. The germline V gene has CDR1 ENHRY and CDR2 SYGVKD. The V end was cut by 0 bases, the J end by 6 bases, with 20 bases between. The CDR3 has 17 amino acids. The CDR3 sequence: CAISESNSFELGHGYTF. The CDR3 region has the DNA TGTGCCATCAGTGAGTCGAATTCGTTTGAATTGGGCCATGGCTACACCTTC.

CDR3 region: CASSPGSDRAETQYF. CDR3 nucleotides: TGTGCCAGCAGTCCGGGCAGTGACAGGGCAGAGACCCAGTACTTC. The rearrangement uses TRBV5-5 and TRBJ2-5, with 7 bases identical to TRBD1. There are 15 residues in the CDR3. The germline V gene encodes CDR1 SGHKS and CDR2 YYEKEE (reference sequence). The J segment lost 4 bases and the V segment lost 5 bases, leaving 11 bases of the junction unmatched.

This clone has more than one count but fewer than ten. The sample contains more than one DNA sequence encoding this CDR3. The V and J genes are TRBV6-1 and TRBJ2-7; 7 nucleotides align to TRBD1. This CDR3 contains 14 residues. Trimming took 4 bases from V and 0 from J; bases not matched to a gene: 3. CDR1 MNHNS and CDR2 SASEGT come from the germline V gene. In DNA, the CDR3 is TGTGCCAGCAGTGGCAGGGGGAGCTCCTACGAGCAGTACTTC. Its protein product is CASSGRGSSYEQYF.

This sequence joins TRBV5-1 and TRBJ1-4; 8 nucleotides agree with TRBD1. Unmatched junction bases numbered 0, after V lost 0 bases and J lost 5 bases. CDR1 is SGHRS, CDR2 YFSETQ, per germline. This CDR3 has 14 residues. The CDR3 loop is CASSLGQGNEKLFF. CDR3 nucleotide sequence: TGCGCCAGCAGCTTGGGACAGGGGAATGAAAAACTGTTTTTT.

CDR3 protein: CASSLSGQLSFGQFF. The CDR3 DNA sequence: TGTGCCAGCAGCTTATCGGGACAGCTGAGCTTTGGTCAGTTCTTC. V and J are TRBV7-9 and TRBJ2-1; 7 positions agree with TRBD1. Trimming took 2 bases from V and 13 from J; bases not matched to a gene: 14. This CDR3 region has 15 residues. The V gene's germline CDR1 is SEHNR and CDR2 FQNEAQ (reference sequence).

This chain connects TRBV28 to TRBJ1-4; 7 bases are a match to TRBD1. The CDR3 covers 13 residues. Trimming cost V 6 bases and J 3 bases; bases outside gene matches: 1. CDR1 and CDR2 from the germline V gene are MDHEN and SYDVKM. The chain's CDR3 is CASRRGPNEKLFF. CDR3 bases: TGTGCCAGCAGAAGGGGGCCTAATGAAAAACTGTTTTTT.

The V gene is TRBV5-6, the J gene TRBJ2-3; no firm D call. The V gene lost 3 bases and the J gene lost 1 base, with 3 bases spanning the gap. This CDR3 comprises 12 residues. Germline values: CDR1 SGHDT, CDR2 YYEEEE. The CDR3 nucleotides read TGTGCCAGCAGCTCAGGCACAGATACGCAGTATTTT. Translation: CASSSGTDTQYF. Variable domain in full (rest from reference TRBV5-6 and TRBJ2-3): DAGVTQSPTHLIKTRGQQVTLRCSPKSGHDTVSWYQQALGQGPQFIFQYYEEEERQRGNFPDRFSGHQFPNYSSELNVNALLLGDSALYLCASSSGTDTQYFGPGTRLTVL.

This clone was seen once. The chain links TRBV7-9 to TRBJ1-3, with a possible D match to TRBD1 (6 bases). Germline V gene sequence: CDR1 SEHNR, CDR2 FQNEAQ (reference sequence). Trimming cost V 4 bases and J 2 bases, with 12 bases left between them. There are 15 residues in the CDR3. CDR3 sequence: CASSSWTDPGNTIYF. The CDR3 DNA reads TGTGCCAGCAGCTCTTGGACAGACCCTGGAAACACCATATATTTT.

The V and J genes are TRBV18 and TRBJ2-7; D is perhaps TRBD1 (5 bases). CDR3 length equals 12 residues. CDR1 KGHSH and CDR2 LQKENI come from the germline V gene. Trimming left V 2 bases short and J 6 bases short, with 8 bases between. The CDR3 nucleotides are TGTGCCAGCTCACCAAGTAGGGGCGAGCAGTACTTC. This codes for CASSPSRGEQYF. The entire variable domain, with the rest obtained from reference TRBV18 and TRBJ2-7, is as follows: NAGVMQNPRHLVRRRGQEARLRCSPMKGHSHVYWYRQLPEEGLKFMVYLQKENIIDESGMPKERFSAEFPKEGPSILRIQQVVRGDSAAYFCASSPSRGEQYFGPGTRLTVT.

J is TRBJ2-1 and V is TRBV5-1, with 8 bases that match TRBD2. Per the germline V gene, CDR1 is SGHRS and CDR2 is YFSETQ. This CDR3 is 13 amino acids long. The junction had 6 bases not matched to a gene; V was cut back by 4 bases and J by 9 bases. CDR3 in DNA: TGCGCCAGCAGCCGCTCGGGGGGGAGTGAGCAGTTCTTC. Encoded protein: CASSRSGGSEQFF.

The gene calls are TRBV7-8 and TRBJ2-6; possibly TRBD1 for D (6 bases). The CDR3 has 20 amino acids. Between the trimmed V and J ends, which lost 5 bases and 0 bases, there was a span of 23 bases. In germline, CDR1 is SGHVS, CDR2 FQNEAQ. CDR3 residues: CASSRARTAELTSGANVLTF. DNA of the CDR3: TGTGCCAGCAGCCGGGCTCGGACAGCCGAGTTAACCTCTGGGGCCAACGTCCTGACTTTC.

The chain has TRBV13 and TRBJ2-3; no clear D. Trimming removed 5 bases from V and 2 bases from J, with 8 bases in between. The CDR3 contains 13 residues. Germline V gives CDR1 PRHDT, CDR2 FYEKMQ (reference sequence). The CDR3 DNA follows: TGTGCCAGCAGCCCGTATAACACAGATACGCAGTATTTT. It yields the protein CASSPYNTDTQYF.

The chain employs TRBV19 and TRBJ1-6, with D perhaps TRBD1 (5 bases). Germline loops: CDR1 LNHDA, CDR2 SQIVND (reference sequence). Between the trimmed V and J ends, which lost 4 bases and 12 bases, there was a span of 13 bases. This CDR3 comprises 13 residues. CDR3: CASSTRLGGPLHF. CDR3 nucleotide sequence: TGTGCCAGTAGTACCCGACTCGGGGGACCCCTCCACTTT.

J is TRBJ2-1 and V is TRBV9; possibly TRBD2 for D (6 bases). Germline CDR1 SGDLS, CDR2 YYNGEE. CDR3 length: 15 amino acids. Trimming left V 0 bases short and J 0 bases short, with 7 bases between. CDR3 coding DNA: TGTGCCAGCAGCGTAGCGGGGGACTCCTACAATGAGCAGTTCTTC. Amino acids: CASSVAGDSYNEQFF. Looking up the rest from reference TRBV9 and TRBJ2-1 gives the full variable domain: DSGVTQTPKHLITATGQRVTLRCSPRSGDLSVYWYQQSLDQGLQFLIQYYNGEERAKGNILERFSAQQFPDLHSELNLSSLELGDSALYFCASSVAGDSYNEQFFGPGTRLTVL.

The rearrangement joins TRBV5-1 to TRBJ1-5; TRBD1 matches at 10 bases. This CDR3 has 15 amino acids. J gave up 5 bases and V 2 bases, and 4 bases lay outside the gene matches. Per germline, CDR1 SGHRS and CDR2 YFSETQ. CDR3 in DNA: TGCGCCAGCAGCTTAGCGGGACAGGGGTATCAGCCCCAGCATTTT. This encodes CASSLAGQGYQPQHF.

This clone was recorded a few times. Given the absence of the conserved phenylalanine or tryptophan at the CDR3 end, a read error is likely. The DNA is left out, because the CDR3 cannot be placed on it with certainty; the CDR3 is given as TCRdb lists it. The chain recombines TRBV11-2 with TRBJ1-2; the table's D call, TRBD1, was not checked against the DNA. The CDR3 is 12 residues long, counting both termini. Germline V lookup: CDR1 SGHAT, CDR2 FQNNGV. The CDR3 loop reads CASTEQGYGYTV.

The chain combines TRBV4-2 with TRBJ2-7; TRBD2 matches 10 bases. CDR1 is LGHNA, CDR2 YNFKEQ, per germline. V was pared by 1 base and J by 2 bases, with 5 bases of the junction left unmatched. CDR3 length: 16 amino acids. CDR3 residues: CASSQGLAGDPYEQYF. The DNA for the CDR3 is TGTGCCAGCAGCCAAGGCCTAGCGGGGGACCCCTACGAGCAGTACTTC.

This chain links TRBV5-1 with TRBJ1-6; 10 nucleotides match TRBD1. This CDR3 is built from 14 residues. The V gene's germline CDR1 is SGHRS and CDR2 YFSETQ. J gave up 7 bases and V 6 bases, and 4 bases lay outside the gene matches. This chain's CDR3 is CASMLGQGNSPLHF. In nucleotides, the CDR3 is TGCGCCAGCATGTTGGGACAGGGGAATTCACCCCTCCACTTT.

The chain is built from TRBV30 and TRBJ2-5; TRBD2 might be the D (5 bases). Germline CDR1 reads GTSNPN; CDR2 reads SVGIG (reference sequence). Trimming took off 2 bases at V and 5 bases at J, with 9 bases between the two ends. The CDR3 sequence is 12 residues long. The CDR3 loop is CAWSLSAETQYF. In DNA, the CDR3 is TGTGCCTGGAGTCTTAGCGCTGAGACCCAGTACTTC.